The present T cell receptor (beta chain) was sequenced within a study of T cells expressing NK-cell markers. Study information: CD3+CD56+NKG2C+, CD3+CD56+NKG2C- and CD3+CD56-NKG2C+ T cells, once sorted, supplied the TCR beta repertoires. HCMV serostatus: most of the eight sequenced donors positive, one negative. Study results and caveats: In about 6 donors, dominant CD3+CD56+NKG2C+ clones formed about 1.0-7.5% of CD8+ cells.

For TCR beta, cDNA was produced by 5'RACE template switching with UMIs. TCRdb reanalyzed the 5' RACE reads and collapses them to one entry per CDR3 protein, without DNA. The specimen's table records about 160,000 distinct CDR3 sequences. The CDR3 runs 12 residues. About this clonotype: Its antigen remains unidentified.

This clonotype was obtained from a woman aged 18 to 75 in good health. The sequencing sample was made of blood T cells: a sorted CD56 or NKG2C T cell subset, CD4+ or CD8+ T cells, or bulk PBMC T cells (not recorded which). V and J are TRBV12-3 or TRBV12-4 and TRBJ1-1. The CDR3 sequence: CASSTLGSEAFF.